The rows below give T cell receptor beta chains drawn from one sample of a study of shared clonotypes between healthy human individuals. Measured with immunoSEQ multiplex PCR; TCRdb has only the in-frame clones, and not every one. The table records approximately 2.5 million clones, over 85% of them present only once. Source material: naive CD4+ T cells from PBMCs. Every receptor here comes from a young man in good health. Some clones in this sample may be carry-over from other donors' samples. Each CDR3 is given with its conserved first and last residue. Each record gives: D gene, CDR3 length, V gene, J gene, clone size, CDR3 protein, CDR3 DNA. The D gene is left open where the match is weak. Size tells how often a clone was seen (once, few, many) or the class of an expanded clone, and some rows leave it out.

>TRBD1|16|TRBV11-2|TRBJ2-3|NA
CASSTSTGALTDTQYF
TGTGCCAGCAGCACGTCAACAGGGGCCCTCACAGATACGCAGTATTTT
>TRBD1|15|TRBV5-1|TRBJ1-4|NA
CASSYWDRTNEKLFF
TGCGCCAGCAGTTACTGGGACAGAACTAATGAAAAACTGTTTTTT
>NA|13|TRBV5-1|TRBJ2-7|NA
CASSPPDPGEQYF
TGCGCCAGCAGCCCACCCGATCCTGGTGAGCAGTACTTC
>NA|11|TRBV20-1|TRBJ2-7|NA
CSAAPSHEQYF
TGCAGTGCGGCCCCCAGCCACGAGCAGTACTTC
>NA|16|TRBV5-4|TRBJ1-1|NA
CASSLLSGQGRTEAFF
TGTGCCAGCAGCTTGTTGTCGGGGCAGGGTCGGACTGAAGCTTTCTTT
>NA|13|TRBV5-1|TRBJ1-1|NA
CASSLLRQQGAFF
TGCGCCAGCAGCTTGTTGCGGCAGCAGGGAGCTTTCTTT
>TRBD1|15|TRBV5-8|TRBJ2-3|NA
CASSLADRSTDTQYF
TGTGCCAGCAGCTTGGCGGACAGGAGCACAGATACGCAGTATTTT
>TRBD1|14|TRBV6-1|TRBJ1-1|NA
CASSKTGANTEAFF
TGTGCCAGCAGTAAAACAGGGGCTAACACTGAAGCTTTCTTT
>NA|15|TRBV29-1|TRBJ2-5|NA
CSVDGKTEFPETQYF
TGCAGCGTTGATGGCAAAACGGAGTTCCCAGAGACCCAGTACTTC
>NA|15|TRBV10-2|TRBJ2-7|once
CASRGGTGGGYEQYF
TGCGCCAGCAGGGGGGGGACAGGAGGTGGATACGAGCAGTACTTC
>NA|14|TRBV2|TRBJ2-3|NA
CASSEALRTDTQYF
TGTGCCAGCAGTGAAGCGCTTCGGACAGATACGCAGTATTTT
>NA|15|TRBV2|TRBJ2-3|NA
CASSQRTPSTDTQYF
TGTGCCAGCAGCCAAAGGACTCCAAGCACAGATACGCAGTATTTT
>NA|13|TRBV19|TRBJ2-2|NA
CASSMAGTGELFF
TGTGCCAGTAGTATGGCAGGGACCGGGGAGCTGTTTTTT
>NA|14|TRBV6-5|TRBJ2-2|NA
CASKEGGDSGELFF
TGTGCCAGCAAAGAAGGGGGAGATTCCGGGGAGCTGTTTTTT
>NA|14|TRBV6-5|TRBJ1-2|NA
CASSYTGTPYGYTF
TGTGCCAGCAGTTACACTGGGACACCTTATGGCTACACCTTC
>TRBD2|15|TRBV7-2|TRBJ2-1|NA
CASSFLAGGSGEQFF
TGTGCCAGCAGCTTCCTAGCGGGAGGTTCCGGTGAGCAGTTCTTC